The 12 T cell receptor beta chains in this list originate from one sample, sequenced in a study of shared clonotypes between healthy human individuals (dated by TCRdb to 2020 to 2021). Receptor amplification or capture employed the immunoSEQ multiplex PCR assay. TCRdb took this table from immuneACCESS and kept in-frame rearrangements with V and J called. Such tables lack part of the clones; where checked against another copy, unresolved V genes explain under half of the gap, and the rest is unexplained. The sample records some 2 million clones, roughly 95% of which are singletons. The ten largest account for approximately 0.13% of the sample. The sequencing sample was made of naive CD4+ T cells sorted from blood. The cell subset or site label corresponds to: CD45RA+ positively selected. The origin of the receptors is a man aged 18-30 years in good health.

The rearrangement uses TRBV5-1 and TRBJ1-3; D is unresolved. Germline assignment: CDR1 SGHRS and CDR2 YFSETQ. The CDR3 has 15 amino acids. Trimming left V 0 bases short and J 2 bases short, with 9 bases between. The chain's CDR3 is CASSLDGSPGNTIYF. In DNA, the CDR3 is TGCGCCAGCAGCTTGGATGGGTCGCCTGGAAACACCATATATTTT.

This clone appeared a single time. The chain links TRBV29-1 to TRBJ1-1; tentative D call: TRBD1 (5 bases). V lost 3 bases and J lost 5, with 7 bases in between. Germline V gene sequence: CDR1 SQVTM, CDR2 ANQGSEA. The CDR3 has 11 residues. The CDR3 region has the DNA TGCAGCGTTGAGGCAGGGACTGAAGCTTTCTTT. Its protein product is CSVEAGTEAFF. The full variable domain, rest sourced from reference TRBV29-1 and TRBJ1-1, is SAVISQKPSRDICQRGTSLTIQCQVDSQVTMMFWYRQQPGQSLTLIATANQGSEATYESGFVIDKFPISRPNLTFSTLTVSNMSPEDSSIYLCSVEAGTEAFFGQGTRLTVV.

The CDR3 spells CASSFSTSYNEQFF. The CDR3 DNA sequence: TGCGCCAGCAGCTTTAGCACTAGCTACAATGAGCAGTTCTTC. The rearrangement joins TRBV5-1 to TRBJ2-1; a weak D match, TRBD2 (5 bases). Trimming cost V 2 bases and J 3 bases, with 9 bases left between them. Germline V lookup: CDR1 SGHRS, CDR2 YFSETQ. This CDR3 is 14 amino acids long.

The chain recombines TRBV5-5 with TRBJ2-2; D gene uncertain. The CDR3 is 14 residues long. Trimming cost V 0 bases and J 3 bases, with 6 bases left between them. CDR1 SGHKS and CDR2 YYEKEE come from the germline V gene (reference sequence). The chain's CDR3 is CASSLGPYTGELFF. The CDR3 DNA reads as TGTGCCAGCAGCTTGGGACCTTACACCGGGGAGCTGTTTTTT. Based on the CDR3 plus reference TRBV5-5 and TRBJ2-2, the full variable domain is DAGVTQSPTHLIKTRGQQVTLRCSPISGHKSVSWYQQVLGQGPQFIFQYYEKEERGRGNFPDRFSARQFPNYSSELNVNALLLGDSALYLCASSLGPYTGELFFGEGSRLTVL.

This chain links TRBV6-1 with TRBJ1-3; TRBD1 agrees at 8 bases. CDR3 size: 14 residues. V gave up 6 bases and J gave up 3 bases; unmatched junction bases: 4. CDR1 and CDR2 from the germline V gene are MNHNS and SASEGT. CDR3: CASRDGQGGNTIYF. As DNA, the CDR3 is TGTGCCAGCAGGGACGGACAGGGTGGAAACACCATATATTTT.

The chain links TRBV11-3 to TRBJ2-1; TRBD2 is a possible D gene (5 bases). Deletions cut 5 bases from V and 2 bases from J, with 13 bases between. Per the germline V gene, CDR1 is SGHNT and CDR2 is YENEEA. The CDR3 totals 15 residues. CDR3 amino acids: CASSVGRGTYNEQFF. CDR3 DNA: TGTGCCAGCAGCGTGGGGAGAGGTACCTACAATGAGCAGTTCTTC.

V is TRBV6-1 and J is TRBJ2-7; no definite D call. This CDR3 is 14 amino acids long. Looked up from germline, CDR1 is MNHNS and CDR2 is SASEGT. Trimming took 4 bases from V and 6 from J, leaving 16 bases between them. This chain's CDR3 is CASSGGVPRSEQYF. The CDR3 bases are TGTGCCAGCAGTGGAGGAGTTCCAAGGAGCGAGCAGTACTTC.

The chain combines TRBV5-1 with TRBJ2-3; 7 bases align to TRBD1. Germline lookup yields CDR1 SGHRS and CDR2 YFSETQ. The V segment lost 4 bases and the J segment 0 bases; nucleotides outside the gene matches: 11. The length of the CDR3 is 17 residues. CDR3 nucleotide sequence: TGCGCCAGCAGCCTCAAGGGGGCCGCGACTAGCACAGATACGCAGTATTTT. Translation gives CASSLKGAATSTDTQYF.

The V gene is TRBV30, the J gene TRBJ1-5; tentative D call: TRBD1 (5 bases). V lost 0 bases to trimming and J lost 1 base, with 13 bases between them. Germline lookup yields CDR1 GTSNPN and CDR2 SVGIG (reference sequence). This CDR3 is 16 amino acids long. The CDR3 DNA follows: TGTGCCTGGAGTGTGGCTGCAGGGCCCAGCAATCAGCCCCAGCATTTT. Encoded protein: CAWSVAAGPSNQPQHF.

The rearrangement joins TRBV11-2 to TRBJ2-3; D gene ambiguous. Trimming took off 6 bases at V and 3 bases at J, with 10 bases between the two ends. The germline V gene encodes CDR1 SGHAT and CDR2 FQNNGV. The CDR3 length is 13 residues. The CDR3 nucleotides read TGTGCCAGCAGGGTTTCAAGTACAGATACGCAGTATTTT. It specifies CASRVSSTDTQYF.

The chain joins TRBV9 to TRBJ2-7; 9 bases match TRBD1. Looked up from germline, CDR1 is SGDLS and CDR2 is YYNGEE. Trimming took 0 bases from V and 4 from J; bases not matched to a gene: 5. CDR3 length equals 15 residues. CDR3 sequence reads: CASSVATGQGYEQYF. DNA for the CDR3: TGTGCCAGCAGCGTAGCTACGGGACAGGGTTACGAGCAGTACTTC.

The chain links TRBV7-9 to TRBJ2-3; D remains ambiguous. Germline V CDR1 and CDR2: SEHNR, FQNEAQ (reference sequence). CDR3 length: 14 residues. Trimming removed 4 bases at V and 1 base at J, with 9 bases between. In nucleotides, the CDR3 is TGTGCCAGCAGCTCCGGGTTCGGCACAGATACGCAGTATTTT. Translated, it gives CASSSGFGTDTQYF.